These 21 T cell receptor beta chains came from one sample sequenced in a study of CD8 T cells in ankylosing spondylitis. TCRdb used MiXCR to reprocess the 5' RACE reads, holding one entry per CDR3 protein. The sample includes 750,000 to 850,000 distinct CDR3 sequences, approximately 12% of them seen just once. Overall study findings and caveats: A TCR beta motif made of fewer than ten highly homologous variants seemed typical of ankylosing spondylitis blood.

Which antigens these TCRs recognize remains unknown. The sequenced material came from blood, either unsorted or a sorted T cell fraction (not recorded which). All receptors derive from a male donor with ankylosing spondylitis.

This rearrangement joins TRBV7-2 to TRBJ2-3; either TRBD1 or TRBD2 may fit D (5 bases each). V dropped 3 bases and J dropped 4 bases, with 14 bases sitting between them. Per the germline V gene, CDR1 is SGHTA and CDR2 is FQGNSA. The CDR3 totals 15 residues. CDR3 in DNA: TGTGCCAGCAGCTTCGGGGACCTAATCGCAGATACGCAGTATTTT. This codes for CASSFGDLIADTQYF. The full variable domain, in which reference TRBV7-2 and TRBJ2-3 provide the parts outside the CDR3, is GAGVSQSPSNKVTEKGKDVELRCDPISGHTALYWYRQSLGQGLEFLIYFQGNSAPDKSGLPSDRFSAERTGGSVSTLTIQRTQQEDSAVYLCASSFGDLIADTQYFGPGTRLTVL.

This chain connects TRBV20-1 to TRBJ2-5, with 10 positions matching TRBD2. The germline gives CDR1 DFQATT, CDR2 SNEGSKA (reference sequence). CDR3 size: 15 residues. V was clipped by 0 bases and J by 4 bases; unmatched bases: 5. Here the CDR3 DNA reads TGCAGTGCTAGAGAACCTAGCGGGAGCGGAGAGACCCAGTACTTC. Encoded protein: CSAREPSGSGETQYF.

There are a few counts of this clonotype. The genes are TRBV18 and TRBJ2-7, with D tentatively TRBD1 (6 bases). Per the germline V gene, CDR1 is KGHSH and CDR2 is LQKENI. This CDR3 has 12 residues. Trimming removed 6 bases at V and 4 bases at J, with 10 bases between. The CDR3: CASSHTGYEQYF. In DNA, the CDR3 is TGTGCCAGCTCTCACACAGGGTACGAGCAGTACTTC.

Many counts were recorded for this clonotype. This rearrangement joins TRBV6-5 to TRBJ2-5; 9 bases fit TRBD2. J lost 8 bases, V lost 0 bases, and 16 bases had no gene match. The V gene's germline CDR1 is MNHEY and CDR2 SVGAGI. The CDR3 length is 18 residues. CDR3 DNA: TGTGCCAGCAGTTACTCCCTCCCAGCGGGGGGACCTAAGAGTACCCAGTACTTC. This translates into CASSYSLPAGGPKSTQYF.

This chain links TRBV20-1 with TRBJ2-1; D tentatively fits TRBD1 or TRBD2 (5 bases each). The V gene lost 6 bases and the J gene lost 1 base, with 16 bases spanning the gap. The CDR3 runs 15 residues. Germline V lookup: CDR1 DFQATT, CDR2 SNEGSKA (reference sequence). The CDR3 is CSARRGTYSYNEQFF. For the CDR3, the DNA is TGCAGTGCCCGTCGAGGGACCTATTCCTACAATGAGCAGTTCTTC.

The gene calls are TRBV12-3 or TRBV12-4 and TRBJ1-6; 9 bases agree with TRBD1. Trimming removed 6 bases from V and 10 bases from J; junction bases left unmatched: 7. CDR3 length equals 14 residues. CDR3 loop: CASSWGQGYSPLHF. CDR3 DNA sequence: TGTGCCAGCAGCTGGGGACAGGGTTACTCACCCCTCCACTTT.

The genes are TRBV7-8 and TRBJ2-7, with unresolved D. The ends were cut back, 1 base at V and 3 bases at J, with 10 bases in the middle. CDR1 and CDR2 (germline): SGHVS, FQNEAQ. This CDR3 is 14 amino acids long. CDR3 nucleotides: TGTGCCAGCAGCTTAGACCCTCCGGGCTACGAGCAGTACTTC. This translates into CASSLDPPGYEQYF.

The chain joins TRBV5-1 to TRBJ2-2; 8 nucleotides agree with TRBD1. The CDR3 totals 16 residues. V lost 2 bases and J lost 1; bases outside the gene matches: 4. Germline V lookup: CDR1 SGHRS, CDR2 YFSETQ. This CDR3 reads CASSLRDRQNTGELFF. CDR3 in DNA: TGCGCCAGCAGCTTAAGGGACAGGCAGAACACCGGGGAGCTGTTTTTT.

This clonotype was seen only a few times. The rearrangement links TRBV5-1 to TRBJ2-7; a possible D gene is TRBD2 (6 bases). Per the germline V gene, CDR1 is SGHRS and CDR2 is YFSETQ. The CDR3 has 15 residues. The ends were cut back, 3 bases at V and 5 bases at J, with 18 bases in the middle. The CDR3: CASSSRGSSVDEQYF. The CDR3 nucleotides are TGCGCCAGCAGCTCGCGGGGTAGCTCGGTAGACGAGCAGTACTTC.

V is TRBV5-1 and J is TRBJ2-6; no firm D call. Germline V lookup: CDR1 SGHRS, CDR2 YFSETQ. This CDR3 is 15 amino acids long. Trimming cost V 4 bases and J 0 bases, with 8 bases left between them. This CDR3 reads CASSPSYSGANVLTF. As DNA, the CDR3 is TGCGCCAGCAGCCCCTCTTACTCTGGGGCCAACGTCCTGACTTTC.

The CDR3 bases are TGTGCCAGCAGCCCGGTAGGGACAGGGGTTAGAGATACGCAGTATTTT. This sequence encodes CASSPVGTGVRDTQYF. V is TRBV7-2 and J is TRBJ2-3; 10 bases line up with TRBD1. The CDR3 has 16 amino acids. J lost 5 bases, V lost 5 bases, and 10 bases had no gene match. The germline V gene has CDR1 SGHTA and CDR2 FQGNSA.

This clonotype was observed a few times. The chain uses TRBV20-1 and TRBJ2-5; D call uncertain. The CDR3 totals 14 residues. Germline CDR1 is DFQATT and CDR2 is SNEGSKA (reference sequence). Trimming cost V 0 bases and J 2 bases, with 10 bases left between them. The CDR3: CSARDHRDQETQYF. The CDR3, as DNA: TGCAGTGCTAGAGATCACCGAGATCAAGAGACCCAGTACTTC.

This chain uses TRBV28 with TRBJ2-2, with D perhaps TRBD1 (6 bases). The CDR3 runs 15 residues. Trimming took 3 bases from V and 4 from J, leaving 12 bases between them. Germline V gene sequence: CDR1 MDHEN, CDR2 SYDVKM. For the CDR3, the DNA is TGTGCCAGCAGTTTGGGGGCCTTTGGCACCGGGGAGCTGTTTTTT. Protein: CASSLGAFGTGELFF.

This clonotype was seen a handful of times. The V call is TRBV20-1, the J call TRBJ1-5; TRBD1 matches 7 bases. Germline V CDR1 and CDR2: DFQATT, SNEGSKA (reference sequence). The CDR3 extends over 15 amino acids. With V trimmed by 0 bases and J by 4 bases, 6 bases remained unmatched. CDR3 in amino acids: CSAREGGTENQPQHF. In nucleotides, the CDR3 is TGCAGTGCTAGAGAGGGAGGGACAGAAAATCAGCCCCAGCATTTT.

This clonotype was found a few times. V gene TRBV5-1 combines with J gene TRBJ1-3; no firm D call. CDR3 length: 15 residues. Germline V gene lookup returns CDR1 SGHRS and CDR2 YFSETQ. Trimming cost V 3 bases and J 3 bases, with 13 bases left between them. The CDR3 reads CASSSQAGFGNTIYF. Here the CDR3 DNA reads TGCGCCAGCAGCTCCCAGGCCGGCTTTGGAAACACCATATATTTT.

This clonotype was detected a few times. The chain recombines TRBV12-3 or TRBV12-4 with TRBJ1-1, with D possibly TRBD1 on 5 matching bases. The CDR3 spans 12 residues. The V end was cut by 1 base, the J end by 11 bases, with 11 bases between. CDR3 nucleotides: TGTGCCAGCAGTTTAGTGGGGGTTAGGGCTTTCTTT. Translating it yields CASSLVGVRAFF.

CDR3 residues: CASSLDSQAGEKLFF. CDR3 DNA sequence: TGTGCCAGCAGCTTAGACTCTCAGGCAGGAGAAAAACTGTTTTTT. J is TRBJ1-4 and V is TRBV7-9; the D is unclear. The CDR3 covers 15 residues. CDR1 and CDR2 (germline): SEHNR, FQNEAQ (reference sequence). The germline V and J ends were trimmed by 1 base and 8 bases, with 14 bases remaining between them.

This clonotype was seen only a few times. The chain carries TRBV28 and TRBJ2-7; 7 positions match TRBD1. After removal of 5 bases from V and 2 bases from J, the junction contained 6 bases not matched to a gene. The CDR3 has 14 amino acids. Germline lookup yields CDR1 MDHEN and CDR2 SYDVKM. As DNA, the CDR3 is TGTGCCAGCAGTATAACCGGGACAGCCTACGAGCAGTACTTC. It specifies CASSITGTAYEQYF.

This clonotype was detected only a few times. The chain combines TRBV12-3 or TRBV12-4 with TRBJ1-2; 7 bases agree with TRBD1. V lost 4 bases and J lost 8; bases outside the gene matches: 7. This CDR3 comprises 13 residues. CDR3 DNA sequence: TGTGCCAGCAGTTACAGGGGAGACCGAGGCTACACCTTC. This sequence encodes CASSYRGDRGYTF.

The rearrangement links TRBV7-9 to TRBJ1-1; D may be TRBD1 (6 bases). The CDR3 covers 14 residues. The V gene lost 5 bases and the J gene lost 6 bases, with 16 bases spanning the gap. Germline lookup yields CDR1 SEHNR and CDR2 FQNEAQ (reference sequence). CDR3 nucleotides: TGTGCCAGCAGCCCACAGGGAGGCTATTCTGAAGCTTTCTTT. This codes for CASSPQGGYSEAFF.

This clonotype was observed a few times. The chain employs TRBV6-1 and TRBJ2-5, with 8 bases identical to TRBD1. Looked up from germline, CDR1 is MNHNS and CDR2 is SASEGT. The length of the CDR3 is 14 residues. V lost 3 bases, J lost 5 bases, and 5 bases stayed unmatched. The DNA for the CDR3 is TGTGCCAGCAGTGAGGTTCAGGGGGCGGAGACCCAGTACTTC. Protein sequence: CASSEVQGAETQYF.